This is a list of T cell receptor beta chains from one sample in a study of T cells in Graves' hyperthyroidism and ophthalmopathy. TCRdb reprocessed the multiplex PCR reads via MiXCR and lists one record per CDR3 protein. The data contain 450,000 to 600,000 distinct CDR3 sequences, about 15% of them singletons. Sequences were obtained from blood. The receptors shown here come from a woman between 40 and 55 years old with Graves' hyperthyroidism. CDR3s include the opening cysteine and the closing phenylalanine or tryptophan. D genes are given only for firm matches. Clone size is stated in some rows and not others, as once, few, many or a class when expanded.

TRBD2	TRBV28	many	TRBJ2-7	TGTGCCAGCAGTGTAGGGACTAGCGCCTACTACGAGCAGTACTTC	CASSVGTSAYYEQYF
TRBD1	TRBV6-2/TRBV6-3	-	TRBJ1-5	TGTGCCAGCAGTACACAGGGGGCACTTAGTCAGCCCCAACATTTT	CASSTQGALSQPQHF
-	TRBV13	-	TRBJ2-2	TGTGCCAGCAGCCTGGAAGGGTACAGACAAGGCGGGGAGCTGTTTTTT	CASSLEGYRQGGELFF
TRBD1	TRBV29-1	-	TRBJ1-1	TGCAGCGTTGAAGATCCTTGGACAGGGAGAACTGAAGCTTTCTTT	CSVEDPWTGRTEAFF
-	TRBV6-2/TRBV6-3	many	TRBJ1-6	TGTGCCAGCATGGGGGGAGAAGGATCACCCCTCCACTTT	CASMGGEGSPLHF
-	TRBV6-1	few	TRBJ1-2	TGTGCCAGCAGTGTATCGGGTTTCGACAGTGGATCTGACTACACCTTC	CASSVSGFDSGSDYTF
TRBD2	TRBV7-2	few	TRBJ2-7	TGTGCCAGCAGCTCCTCTAGCGGGAGGGTCGCCGAGCAGTACTTC	CASSSSSGRVAEQYF
-	TRBV30	many	TRBJ1-4	TGTGCGGGGGGATCAACTAATGAAAAACTGTTTTTT	CAGGSTNEKLFF
TRBD2	TRBV7-3	many	TRBJ2-3	TGTGCCAGCAGCTTAAGGGTCGGCGGGAGTTGCACAGATACGCAGTATTTT	CASSLRVGGSCTDTQYF
TRBD1	TRBV6-7	-	TRBJ2-2	TGTGCCAGCACCACCGACAGGGCAAACACCGGGGAGCTGTTTTTT	CASTTDRANTGELFF
-	TRBV30	many	TRBJ2-5	TGTGCCTGGAGCCCCTCCGAAGAGACCCAGTACTTC	CAWSPSEETQYF
-	TRBV5-1	few	TRBJ1-6	TGCGCCAGCAGCTTGGACTCGGGAAATAATTCACCCCTCCACTTT	CASSLDSGNNSPLHF
TRBD1	TRBV6-2/TRBV6-3	few	TRBJ1-2	TGTGCCAGCACCACGACAGGGGGCAACTATGGCTACACCTTC	CASTTTGGNYGYTF
-	TRBV3-1	-	TRBJ2-7	TGTGCCAGCAGCACAAGGGGCCAACCCCCGGGCGAGCAGTACTTC	CASSTRGQPPGEQYF
-	TRBV11-2	few	TRBJ2-5	TGTGCCAGCAGGATCGGACGGTACCAAGAGACCCAGTACTTC	CASRIGRYQETQYF
TRBD1	TRBV27	many	TRBJ1-4	TGTGCCAGCAGTCCTGACAGGGGAACTGGTAATGAAAAACTGTTTTTT	CASSPDRGTGNEKLFF
-	TRBV5-1	many	TRBJ2-1	TGCGCCAGCAGGAGCCGGACCTACAATGAGCAGTTCTTC	CASRSRTYNEQFF
-	TRBV28	many	TRBJ2-3	TGTGCCAGCAGTTCGCTCCTATCAACAGATACGCAGTATTTT	CASSSLLSTDTQYF
TRBD2	TRBV20-1	-	TRBJ2-3	TGCAGTGCTCCTCGGACTAGCGGACTTAGCACAGATACGCAGTATTTT	CSAPRTSGLSTDTQYF
-	TRBV4-1	-	TRBJ1-1	TGCGCCAGCAGCCAAGTTCCATACTTGAACACTGAAGCTTTCTTT	CASSQVPYLNTEAFF
TRBD1	TRBV12-3/TRBV12-4	few	TRBJ2-2	TGTGCCAGCAGTGTGACAGGGGGCACCGGGGAGCTGTTTTTT	CASSVTGGTGELFF
-	TRBV5-1	many	TRBJ1-2	TGCGCCAGCAGGGGAGTCACAAGCAACTATGGCTACACCTTC	CASRGVTSNYGYTF
-	TRBV6-1	many	TRBJ2-7	TGTGCCAGCAGCCAGGGGAAGTACGAGCAGTACTTC	CASSQGKYEQYF
TRBD1	TRBV15	many	TRBJ1-6	TGTGCCACCAGCAGAGATCCTGGGACAGGGAGTTCACCCCTCCACTTT	CATSRDPGTGSSPLHF
-	TRBV18	-	TRBJ1-6	TGTGCCAGCTCACCGACGACAGCCTCCCTCCACTTT	CASSPTTASLHF
-	TRBV9	many	TRBJ2-3	TGTGCCAGCAATGATAGGGGGTTCACAGATACGCAGTATTTT	CASNDRGFTDTQYF
TRBD1	TRBV28	-	TRBJ2-5	TGTGCCGTACCGGGACAGGGGGAAGAGACCCAGTACTTC	CAVPGQGEETQYF
-	TRBV28	few	TRBJ2-7	TGTGCCAGCAGTTCAGGACTGCGCAAGACATCCCTGCTCTACGAGCAGTACTTC	CASSSGLRKTSLLYEQYF
-	TRBV28	many	TRBJ2-2	TGTGCCAGCACTGGGATCGATGGGGAGCTGTTTTTT	CASTGIDGELFF
TRBD1	TRBV28	-	TRBJ1-2	TGTGCCAGCATTCCCATAGGGGACAGCATCGCTAACTATGGCTACACCTTC	CASIPIGDSIANYGYTF
-	TRBV28	many	TRBJ1-2	TGTGCCAGCAGTTCAGAGACAGCGTCCGACACCTATGGCTACACCTTC	CASSSETASDTYGYTF